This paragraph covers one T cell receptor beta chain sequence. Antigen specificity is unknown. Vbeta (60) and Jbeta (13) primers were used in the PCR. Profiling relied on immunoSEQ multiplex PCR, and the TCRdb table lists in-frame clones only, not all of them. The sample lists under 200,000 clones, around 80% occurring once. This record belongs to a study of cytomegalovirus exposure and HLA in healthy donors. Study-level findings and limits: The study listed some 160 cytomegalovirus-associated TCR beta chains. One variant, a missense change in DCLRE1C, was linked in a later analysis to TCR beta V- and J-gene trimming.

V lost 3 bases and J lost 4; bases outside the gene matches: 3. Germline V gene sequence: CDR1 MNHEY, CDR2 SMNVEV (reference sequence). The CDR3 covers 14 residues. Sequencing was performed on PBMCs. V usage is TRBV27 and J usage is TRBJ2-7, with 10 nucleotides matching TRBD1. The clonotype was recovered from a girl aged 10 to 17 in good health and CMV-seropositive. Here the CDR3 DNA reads TGTGCCAGCAGTTTGGGACAGGGGAGATACGAGCAGTACTTC. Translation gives CASSLGQGRYEQYF.